This entry describes one T cell receptor (beta chain). Antigen: not known. This may be a read error, as it is one base from a much larger clone. The final CDR3 position lacks the conserved phenylalanine or tryptophan, pointing to a likely read error. This entry is derived from a study of T cells in Graves' hyperthyroidism and ophthalmopathy. Study-level information: At initial diagnosis, before any treatment had begun, peripheral blood was obtained. Study results and limitations: Most thyroid clonotypes expanded above 0.001 were also detected in blood.

A lack of ophthalmopathy progression within 18 months defined stable Graves' hyperthyroidism. Hyperthyroidism patients were newly diagnosed, had disease duration under 2 months, and were aged 18 to 65 years. RNA transcripts provided the source from which TCR beta CDR3 regions were amplified. During a first-round RT-PCR of the TCR CDR3, the HTBI primer set was used. TCRdb re-called the multiplex PCR reads through MiXCR, storing one row per CDR3 protein. The table includes 300,000 to 450,000 distinct CDR3 sequences, approximately 13% detected once. CDR3 length: 14 amino acids. Deletions cut 6 bases from V and 0 bases from J, with 8 bases between. The germline CDR1 and CDR2 sequences are MNHEY and SVGEGT.

The chain combines TRBV6-2 or TRBV6-3 with TRBJ2-2; D gene ambiguous. Sequenced: blood. This clonotype originated in a woman aged 55-69 years with Graves' hyperthyroidism. CDR3 amino acids: CASRLGSNTGELFL. CDR3 bases: TGTGCCAGCAGGCTGGGGTCGAACACCGGGGAGCTGTTTCTT.